These T cell receptor beta chains were read from a single sample in a study of blood T cell repertoires in COVID-19. Some clones are missing from TCRdb's copy, which holds only in-frame ones; the method was immunoSEQ multiplex PCR. The sample lists tens of thousands of clones, 70% to 90% occurring once. The sequenced material came from peripheral blood. The receptors originated from a man in his sixties with COVID-19, enrolled during active disease. Each CDR3 is given with its conserved first and last residue. A D gene is named only where the DNA matches it firmly. Size tells how often a clone was seen (once, few, many) or the class of an expanded clone, and some rows leave it out.

d_gene: TRBD2; abundance: -; v_gene: TRBV18; j_gene: TRBJ2-7; len: 15; CDR3nt: TGTGCCAGCTCACCGTTGGGCGGGAGCTCCTACGAGCAGTACTTC; CDR3aa: CASSPLGGSSYEQYF
d_gene: TRBD2; abundance: -; v_gene: TRBV18; j_gene: TRBJ2-1; len: 16; CDR3nt: TGTGCCAGCTCATTACGACTAGCGGACGGCTACAATGAGCAGTTCTTC; CDR3aa: CASSLRLADGYNEQFF
d_gene: TRBD2; abundance: few; v_gene: TRBV5-4; j_gene: TRBJ2-1; len: 16; CDR3nt: TGTGCCAGCAGCTTGGGGACTAGCGGGGGTGAAAATGAGCAGTTCTTC; CDR3aa: CASSLGTSGGENEQFF
d_gene: TRBD1; abundance: -; v_gene: TRBV5-4; j_gene: TRBJ1-1; len: 14; CDR3nt: TGTGCCAGTACGGGACAGGGACTGAACACTGAAGCTTTCTTT; CDR3aa: CASTGQGLNTEAFF
d_gene: -; abundance: -; v_gene: TRBV7-2; j_gene: TRBJ1-5; len: 15; CDR3nt: TGTGCCAGCAGCTTAAACAGCGGGGTGGGTCAGCCCCAGCATTTT; CDR3aa: CASSLNSGVGQPQHF
d_gene: TRBD1; abundance: -; v_gene: TRBV19; j_gene: TRBJ1-2; len: 14; CDR3nt: TGTGCCAGTAGTAAGGACAGGGGAAAGTATGGCTACACCTTC; CDR3aa: CASSKDRGKYGYTF
d_gene: TRBD2; abundance: -; v_gene: TRBV28; j_gene: TRBJ2-7; len: 17; CDR3nt: TGTGCCAGCAGTCCGGGACTAGCGGGAGGGCCAGCCTACGAGCAGTACTTC; CDR3aa: CASSPGLAGGPAYEQYF
d_gene: -; abundance: -; v_gene: TRBV28; j_gene: TRBJ1-5; len: 15; CDR3nt: TGTGCCAGCACCACCCCCGGGAAACTCAATCAGCCCCAGCATTTT; CDR3aa: CASTTPGKLNQPQHF
d_gene: TRBD2; abundance: -; v_gene: TRBV27; j_gene: TRBJ2-2; len: 15; CDR3nt: TGTGCCAGCAGAGACTGGACTAGCGGGTCCGGGGAGCTGTTTTTT; CDR3aa: CASRDWTSGSGELFF
d_gene: TRBD2; abundance: -; v_gene: TRBV24-1; j_gene: TRBJ2-1; len: 17; CDR3nt: TGTGCCACCAGTGATTATTCCGCGGGAGCGAAGGGCAATGAGCAGTTCTTC; CDR3aa: CATSDYSAGAKGNEQFF
d_gene: -; abundance: -; v_gene: TRBV28; j_gene: TRBJ1-1; len: 12; CDR3nt: TGTGCCAGCAGTTTACGGAACACTGAAGCTTTCTTT; CDR3aa: CASSLRNTEAFF
d_gene: TRBD1; abundance: -; v_gene: TRBV19; j_gene: TRBJ2-7; len: 15; CDR3nt: TGTGCCAGTAGTATAAAGGGACAGGGGACCTACGAGCAGTACTTC; CDR3aa: CASSIKGQGTYEQYF
d_gene: -; abundance: -; v_gene: TRBV2; j_gene: TRBJ2-1; len: 13; CDR3nt: TGTGCCAGCAGTGAAGGGGGCAGGGATGAGCAGTTCTTC; CDR3aa: CASSEGGRDEQFF
d_gene: TRBD1; abundance: -; v_gene: TRBV25-1; j_gene: TRBJ1-2; len: 12; CDR3nt: TGTGCCAGCGGCCGACAGGGTGGAGGCTACACCTTC; CDR3aa: CASGRQGGGYTF
d_gene: -; abundance: -; v_gene: TRBV30; j_gene: TRBJ1-1; len: 13; CDR3nt: TGTGCCTGGGCTCGGAAGGGGCTATCTGAAGCTTTCTTT; CDR3aa: CAWARKGLSEAFF
d_gene: TRBD1; abundance: -; v_gene: TRBV10-1; j_gene: TRBJ1-6; len: 14; CDR3nt: TGCGCCAGCAGTGAAGGACAGGGGAACTCACCCCTCCACTTT; CDR3aa: CASSEGQGNSPLHF
d_gene: -; abundance: once; v_gene: TRBV13; j_gene: TRBJ1-2; len: 13; CDR3nt: TGTGCCAGCAGCTTAAAGGGGTACTATGGCTACACCTTC; CDR3aa: CASSLKGYYGYTF
d_gene: TRBD2; abundance: -; v_gene: TRBV19; j_gene: TRBJ2-1; len: 15; CDR3nt: TGTGCCAGTAGTATCAGTAGCGGGACCCACAATGAGCAGTTCTTC; CDR3aa: CASSISSGTHNEQFF
d_gene: -; abundance: -; v_gene: TRBV5-4; j_gene: TRBJ1-1; len: 13; CDR3nt: TGTGCCAGCAGCCAACAGACAGACACTGAAGCTTTCTTT; CDR3aa: CASSQQTDTEAFF
d_gene: -; abundance: -; v_gene: TRBV18; j_gene: TRBJ2-1; len: 16; CDR3nt: TGTGCCAGCTCACCTACTCCGGGAGAGAGGTACAATGAGCAGTTCTTC; CDR3aa: CASSPTPGERYNEQFF
d_gene: TRBD2; abundance: -; v_gene: TRBV7-9; j_gene: TRBJ2-7; len: 16; CDR3nt: TGTGCCAGCAGCTTAAGTGCGACTAGCGGGGATTACGAGCAGTACTTC; CDR3aa: CASSLSATSGDYEQYF
d_gene: -; abundance: -; v_gene: TRBV6-1; j_gene: TRBJ1-2; len: 17; CDR3nt: TGTGCCAGCAGTGAAGCTCCAGAGGAGGCAGCTAACTATGGCTACACCTTC; CDR3aa: CASSEAPEEAANYGYTF
d_gene: -; abundance: -; v_gene: TRBV15; j_gene: TRBJ2-1; len: 13; CDR3nt: TGTGCCACCAGCAGAGATCATCTAGGTGAGCAGTTCTTC; CDR3aa: CATSRDHLGEQFF
d_gene: -; abundance: -; v_gene: TRBV9; j_gene: TRBJ2-7; len: 15; CDR3nt: TGTGCCAGCAGCGTAGAAGGCGGGGCCCCCTCCGAGCAGTACTTC; CDR3aa: CASSVEGGAPSEQYF
d_gene: -; abundance: -; v_gene: TRBV25-1; j_gene: TRBJ2-5; len: 13; CDR3nt: TGTGCCAGCAGTGAATGGAGCCAAGAGACCCAGTACTTC; CDR3aa: CASSEWSQETQYF
d_gene: TRBD2; abundance: -; v_gene: TRBV11-2; j_gene: TRBJ2-2; len: 18; CDR3nt: TGTGCCAGCAGCTTCGCTAGAACTAGCGTTCGGAGGACCGGGGAGCTGTTTTTT; CDR3aa: CASSFARTSVRRTGELFF
d_gene: -; abundance: -; v_gene: TRBV30; j_gene: TRBJ1-4; len: 12; CDR3nt: TGTGCATGCGGGGGGGCACTTGAAAAACTGTTTTTT; CDR3aa: CACGGALEKLFF
d_gene: TRBD1; abundance: -; v_gene: TRBV27; j_gene: TRBJ1-2; len: 16; CDR3nt: TGTGCCAGCAGCGCCCTCCACAGGGGTGGGCCCTATGGCTACACCTTC; CDR3aa: CASSALHRGGPYGYTF
d_gene: -; abundance: -; v_gene: TRBV28; j_gene: TRBJ1-6; len: 14; CDR3nt: TGTGCCAGCAGTTTACGACAGGTGGGATCACCCCTCCACTTT; CDR3aa: CASSLRQVGSPLHF
d_gene: TRBD1; abundance: -; v_gene: TRBV5-8; j_gene: TRBJ2-3; len: 12; CDR3nt: TGTGCCAGCAGCCCCCGGGACAGGGCTCAGTATTTT; CDR3aa: CASSPRDRAQYF
d_gene: TRBD2; abundance: -; v_gene: TRBV20-1; j_gene: TRBJ2-5; len: 15; CDR3nt: TGCAGTGCTAGTGGGGGGGACCGGTACCAAGAGACCCAGTACTTC; CDR3aa: CSASGGDRYQETQYF
d_gene: TRBD2; abundance: few; v_gene: TRBV3-1/TRBV3-2; j_gene: TRBJ2-1; len: 19; CDR3nt: TGTGCCAGCAGCCAAGATGGAGGTCCAACGGGAGGAGTGTACAATGAGCAGTTCTTC; CDR3aa: CASSQDGGPTGGVYNEQFF
d_gene: -; abundance: -; v_gene: TRBV5-8; j_gene: TRBJ2-4; len: 15; CDR3nt: TGTGCCAGCAGCTCGAGGGATAGAACCAAAAACATTCAGTACTTC; CDR3aa: CASSSRDRTKNIQYF
d_gene: TRBD2; abundance: -; v_gene: TRBV28; j_gene: TRBJ2-1; len: 14; CDR3nt: TGTGCCAGCACCGGCGGGGGTAGTAAGAATGAGCAGTTCTTC; CDR3aa: CASTGGGSKNEQFF
d_gene: -; abundance: once; v_gene: TRBV11-3; j_gene: TRBJ2-2; len: 13; CDR3nt: TGTGCCAGCAGCGGCGAGGGTCTCGGGGAGCTGTTTTTT; CDR3aa: CASSGEGLGELFF
d_gene: -; abundance: -; v_gene: TRBV5-6; j_gene: TRBJ1-6; len: 12; CDR3nt: TGTGCCAGCAGCCTGGGGCCCTCACCCCTCCACTTT; CDR3aa: CASSLGPSPLHF
d_gene: TRBD2; abundance: -; v_gene: TRBV9; j_gene: TRBJ2-1; len: 15; CDR3nt: TGTGCCAGCAGCGTAGCTGGCGGGAGAGGTTCGGAGCGGTTCTTC; CDR3aa: CASSVAGGRGSERFF
d_gene: TRBD2; abundance: -; v_gene: TRBV6-5; j_gene: TRBJ2-7; len: 14; CDR3nt: TGTGCCAGCACCAGGACTAGCGGGAGACCCGAGCAGTACTTC; CDR3aa: CASTRTSGRPEQYF
d_gene: TRBD2; abundance: -; v_gene: TRBV28; j_gene: TRBJ2-7; len: 15; CDR3nt: TGTGCCAGCAGCCCCGGGACTAGCGGCTCCTACGAGCAGTACTTC; CDR3aa: CASSPGTSGSYEQYF
d_gene: -; abundance: -; v_gene: TRBV18; j_gene: TRBJ2-7; len: 16; CDR3nt: TGTGCCAGCTCACGCCCGTCAGGGTTAAGCTCCTACGAGCAGTACTTC; CDR3aa: CASSRPSGLSSYEQYF
d_gene: TRBD2; abundance: -; v_gene: TRBV4-3; j_gene: TRBJ2-1; len: 15; CDR3nt: TGCGCCAGCTCCCTGAGCGGGAGCTCCTACAATGAGCAGTTCTTC; CDR3aa: CASSLSGSSYNEQFF